This T cell receptor beta chain was captured in a study of CD8 T cells in ankylosing spondylitis. Study observations and caveats: Significant enrichment of disease-linked clones was reportedly seen in matched ankylosing spondylitis synovial fluid. Ankylosing spondylitis blood appeared to be characterized by a TCR beta motif of 8 or 9 highly homologous variants.

CDR1 is MDHEN and CDR2 is SYDVKM in the germline V gene. This CDR3 comprises 13 residues. V gave up 5 bases and J gave up 6 bases, with 14 bases separating them. For TCR beta, libraries came from quantitative 5'-RACE with molecular barcodes. Each CDR3 protein gets one entry after TCRdb re-called the 5' RACE reads with MiXCR. The data show some 52,000 distinct CDR3 sequences, about 7% seen once. This clonotype was seen at least ten times. Its antigen is unknown. The sample was blood, either unsorted or a sorted T cell fraction (not recorded which). This chain joins TRBV28 and TRBJ2-7; a possible D gene is TRBD1 (6 bases). The source of this sequence is a female donor with ankylosing spondylitis or in good health (not recorded which). The DNA of the CDR3 is TGTGCCAGCAGTCCACTCGACAGGATCGAGCAGTACGTC. It encodes CASSPLDRIEQYV.